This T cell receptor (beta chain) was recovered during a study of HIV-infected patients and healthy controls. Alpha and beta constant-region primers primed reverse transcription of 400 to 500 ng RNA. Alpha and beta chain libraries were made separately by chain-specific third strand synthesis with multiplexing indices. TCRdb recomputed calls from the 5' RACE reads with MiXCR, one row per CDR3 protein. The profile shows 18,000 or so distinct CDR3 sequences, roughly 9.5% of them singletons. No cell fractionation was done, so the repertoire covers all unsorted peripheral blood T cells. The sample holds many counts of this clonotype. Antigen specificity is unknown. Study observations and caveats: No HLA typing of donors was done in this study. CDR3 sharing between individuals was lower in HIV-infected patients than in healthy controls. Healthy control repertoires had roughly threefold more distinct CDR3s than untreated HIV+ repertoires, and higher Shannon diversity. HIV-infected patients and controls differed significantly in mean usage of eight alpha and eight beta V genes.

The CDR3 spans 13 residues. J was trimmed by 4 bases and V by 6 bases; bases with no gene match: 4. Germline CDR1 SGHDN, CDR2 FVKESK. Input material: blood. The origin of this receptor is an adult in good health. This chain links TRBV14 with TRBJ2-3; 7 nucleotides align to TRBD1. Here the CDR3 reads CASRIQGADTQYF. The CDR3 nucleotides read TGTGCCAGCAGAATCCAGGGGGCAGATACGCAGTATTTT.